A selection of T cell receptor beta chains follows, all from one sample in a study of cytomegalovirus exposure and HLA in healthy donors. Sequencing was performed with immunoSEQ multiplex PCR; in TCRdb, only in-frame clones are kept and a portion is missing. Among around 130,000 clones listed, less than 85% were seen once. Material: PBMCs. These receptors were obtained from a woman in her thirties or forties in good health and CMV-seropositive. The CDR3 runs from the conserved cysteine through the conserved F or W. A D gene is named only where the DNA matches it firmly. Clone sizes are given selectively: once, few, many, or a class where the clone is expanded.

.	TRBV6-4	.	TRBJ1-1	TGTGCCAGCCGCGACTCCTTCAGTGAAGCTTTCTTT	CASRDSFSEAFF
.	TRBV5-4	TRBD2	TRBJ2-2	TGTGCCAGCAGCGGAGGACTAGCAGCTAACACCGGGGAGCTGTTTTTT	CASSGGLAANTGELFF
.	TRBV21-1	.	TRBJ1-5	TGTGCCAGCACCTTAAATCAGCCCCAGCATTTT	CASTLNQPQHF
.	TRBV5-1	TRBD2	TRBJ2-7	TGCGCCAGCAGCTGGGGTGGGGGGGTCGGCGAGCAGTACTTC	CASSWGGGVGEQYF
.	TRBV13	TRBD1	TRBJ1-5	TGTGCCAGCAGCGGCGGACAGGGGGATCAGCCCCAGCATTTT	CASSGGQGDQPQHF
medium-sized	TRBV7-8	.	TRBJ2-7	TGTGCCAGCAGCCCCCTGCGTAATCCTTCCTACGAGCAGTACTTC	CASSPLRNPSYEQYF
.	TRBV5-1	TRBD1	TRBJ2-5	TGCGCCAGCAGCACACAGGGACAGGGTCGGGAAGAGACCCAGTACTTC	CASSTQGQGREETQYF
few	TRBV28	.	TRBJ1-2	TGTGCCAGCAGTTTAAGCCCCCCCATTTTAAGGGGAATCAGCACCTTC	CASSLSPPILRGISTF
.	TRBV5-6	TRBD1	TRBJ1-2	TGTGCCAGCAGCTTGGGAGGCGGACAGGGGTACGGCTACACCTTC	CASSLGGGQGYGYTF
.	TRBV5-6	.	TRBJ1-2	TGTGCCAGCAGCTCCAGGGGCTTAGAGAAGGGTAACTATGGCTACACCTTC	CASSSRGLEKGNYGYTF
.	TRBV11-2	.	TRBJ2-2	TGTGCCAGCAGCTTAGGCGGGAACACCGGGGAGCTGTTTTTT	CASSLGGNTGELFF
once	TRBV19	.	TRBJ1-1	TGTGCCAGTAGTCAGGGGATGAACACTGAAGCTTTCTTT	CASSQGMNTEAFF
.	TRBV19	.	TRBJ1-5	TGTGCCAGTACCATAAGGACTGGGGAAAATCAGCCCCAGCATTTT	CASTIRTGENQPQHF
.	TRBV6-5	TRBD1	TRBJ2-1	TGTGCCAGCAGTCCGGGACAGTTATACAATGAGCAGTTCTTC	CASSPGQLYNEQFF
.	TRBV4-3	.	TRBJ2-3	TGCGCCAGCAGCCAAGATCGACCGCGGGGAGGTCAAGGTACGCAGTATTTT	CASSQDRPRGGQGTQYF
.	TRBV11-1	TRBD1	TRBJ2-7	TGTGCCAGCAGCTTAAGGACAGGGGGCAGAACCTACGAGCAGTACTTC	CASSLRTGGRTYEQYF
.	TRBV5-1	TRBD1	TRBJ1-6	TGCGCCAGCAGCTTGGAAACAGGGGCGGGTTCACCCCTCCACTTT	CASSLETGAGSPLHF
.	TRBV5-8	.	TRBJ1-1	TGTGCCAGCAGCTTGAGAACCTGGCTTGAAGCTTTCTTT	CASSLRTWLEAFF
.	TRBV5-6	TRBD1	TRBJ2-7	TGTGCCAGCAGCCCAGGGACAGGGGCCTACGAGCAGTACTTC	CASSPGTGAYEQYF
.	TRBV27	TRBD1	TRBJ1-2	TGTGCCAGCAGGAAAACATCCGGGACAGTCTATGGCTACACCTTC	CASRKTSGTVYGYTF
.	TRBV27	TRBD1	TRBJ1-5	TGTGCCAGCAGTTTACGAGGACAGGGTAACAATCAGCCCCAGCATTTT	CASSLRGQGNNQPQHF
.	TRBV6-4	TRBD2	TRBJ2-1	TGTGCCAGCAGTGAGGTAGCGGGTACCGTCAATGAGCAGTTCTTC	CASSEVAGTVNEQFF
.	TRBV7-2	.	TRBJ1-1	TGTGCCAGCAGCTTAGCGACGGGTTTCACTGAAGCTTTCTTT	CASSLATGFTEAFF
.	TRBV28	TRBD1	TRBJ1-2	TGTGCCAGCAGGGGACAGGGGGCGGGCTATGGCTACACCTTC	CASRGQGAGYGYTF
few	TRBV5-1	.	TRBJ1-4	TGCGCCAGCAGCTTGGACTCCAGGTTCAATGAAAAACTGTTTTTT	CASSLDSRFNEKLFF
.	TRBV28	.	TRBJ2-3	TGTGCCAGCAGTCCTCGGGGGAGTGGTAGTGGGGATACGCAGTATTTT	CASSPRGSGSGDTQYF
once	TRBV5-4	.	TRBJ2-3	TGTGCCAGCAGCCTTGACGGGACTGACACAGATACGCAGTATTTT	CASSLDGTDTDTQYF
.	TRBV4-1	.	TRBJ2-5	TGCGCCAGCAGCCCCAAGCGGCTCCTGCAAAAAGAGACCCAGTACTTC	CASSPKRLLQKETQYF
.	TRBV18	.	TRBJ1-3	TGTGCCAGCTCGATGGGAGACTCTGGAAACACCATATATTTT	CASSMGDSGNTIYF
few	TRBV15	TRBD1	TRBJ2-7	TGTGCCACCAGGACGGACAGGGCGGAATCCTCCTACGAGCAGTACTTC	CATRTDRAESSYEQYF
.	TRBV2	.	TRBJ1-5	TGTGCCAGCAGTGAACAGGGCGCTCCAGGGCCCCAGCATTTT	CASSEQGAPGPQHF
few	TRBV5-6	.	TRBJ2-2	TGTGCCAGCAGCCCCCTCGTGGAGACCGGGGAGCTGTTTTTT	CASSPLVETGELFF
.	TRBV5-1	.	TRBJ1-1	TGCGCCAGCAGCTCCGGGACTGTTGGCACTGAAGCTTTCTTT	CASSSGTVGTEAFF
.	TRBV14	TRBD2	TRBJ2-1	TGTGCCAGCAGCCCCACTAGCGGGGGGAAGGCGGAGCAGTTCTTC	CASSPTSGGKAEQFF
.	TRBV18	.	TRBJ2-1	TGTGCCAGCTCAATTAGACTAGAAGTTGAGCAGTTCTTC	CASSIRLEVEQFF
.	TRBV7-3	TRBD1	TRBJ2-7	TGTGCCAGCAGCTTCGGCACAGGGGGCGCTTCAAAGCAGTACTTC	CASSFGTGGASKQYF
.	TRBV28	TRBD2	TRBJ2-5	TGTGCCAGCAGGGGGTCCGGGACTAGGGGACAAAGAGAGACCCAGTACTTC	CASRGSGTRGQRETQYF
.	TRBV2	TRBD2	TRBJ2-2	TGTGCCAGCAGTGAGAGCGGGGGGACCACCGGGGAGCTGTTTTTT	CASSESGGTTGELFF
.	TRBV28	.	TRBJ2-5	TGTGCCAGCAGCCAGGGGGGAGTTCAAGAGACCCAGTACTTC	CASSQGGVQETQYF
.	TRBV28	.	TRBJ2-1	TGTGCCAGCAGTTTCGACACAGAGCAAGACAATGAGCAGTTCTTC	CASSFDTEQDNEQFF
.	TRBV7-3	.	TRBJ2-5	TGTGCCAGCAGCCCCGGGACACTCCTCCGACAAGAGACCCAGTACTTC	CASSPGTLLRQETQYF
.	TRBV11-3	TRBD2	TRBJ2-5	TGTGCCAGCAACTCACTAGCGGGGACCCAAGAGACCCAGTACTTC	CASNSLAGTQETQYF
few	TRBV28	TRBD1	TRBJ1-4	TGTGCCAGCAGTTGGACAGGGGGCAATGAAAAACTGTTTTTT	CASSWTGGNEKLFF
.	TRBV5-4	.	TRBJ1-2	TGTGCCAGCAGCTCCCGGGGGGGTGGGGCGGAAGGCTACACCTTC	CASSSRGGGAEGYTF
.	TRBV20-1	TRBD1	TRBJ1-1	TGCAGTGCTCGGACAGGGAACGAAGCTTTCTTT	CSARTGNEAFF
.	TRBV27	TRBD1	TRBJ2-1	TGTGCCAGCAGTTCCGGGACAGGGGGCGCGAGTCGCGGGAGGAATGAGCAGTTCTTC	CASSSGTGGASRGRNEQFF
.	TRBV7-6	TRBD2	TRBJ2-1	TGTGCCAGCAGCTTAGGTCCTAGCGGGTCCTACAATGAGCAGTTCTTC	CASSLGPSGSYNEQFF
.	TRBV12-5	TRBD1	TRBJ1-1	TGTGCTAGTGGTTTGATGGGACAGGGTCCCAAAGAAGCTTTCTTT	CASGLMGQGPKEAFF
.	TRBV5-8	.	TRBJ1-3	TGTGCCAGCAGCTCGCAGGTCCGGGAAGGAAACACCATATATTTT	CASSSQVREGNTIYF
.	TRBV10-3	.	TRBJ1-3	TGTGCCATCAAGGGGGACAAAGAATTAAACACCATATATTTT	CAIKGDKELNTIYF
.	TRBV11-3	TRBD2	TRBJ2-5	TGTGCCAGCAGCCAAGCAGGAGTAGCGGGAGTTGGGGAGACCCAGTACTTC	CASSQAGVAGVGETQYF
.	TRBV30	.	TRBJ2-7	TGTGCCTGGAGTGTAGGGGGGGTCGCCTACGAGCAGTACTTC	CAWSVGGVAYEQYF
few	TRBV5-5	TRBD1	TRBJ1-5	TGTGCCAGCAGCCCTGGCGGGACAGGCAATCAGCCCCAGCATTTT	CASSPGGTGNQPQHF
.	TRBV7-2	.	TRBJ2-2	TGTGCCAGCAGCTTATCTTCTACTCGTTCCGGGGAGCTGTTTTTT	CASSLSSTRSGELFF
once	TRBV6-1	TRBD2	TRBJ2-3	TGTGCCAGCAGTGGACTAGCGGGGGGGCCAGATACGCAGTATTTT	CASSGLAGGPDTQYF
few	TRBV5-4	.	TRBJ1-5	TGTGCCAGCAGCGACAGGCACGGCGATCAGCCCCAGCATTTT	CASSDRHGDQPQHF
.	TRBV30	.	TRBJ2-7	TGTGCCTGGAGTGTAGTCATACGGAGCGCCTACGAGCAGTACTTC	CAWSVVIRSAYEQYF
.	TRBV5-1	.	TRBJ2-7	TGCGCCAGCAGTGGGGGAGGACTACACGAGCAGTACTTC	CASSGGGLHEQYF
once	TRBV7-6	TRBD2	TRBJ2-3	TGTGCCAGCAGCCCCGGGACTAGCAGCACAGATACGCAGTATTTT	CASSPGTSSTDTQYF